This is a list of T cell receptor beta chains from one sample in a study of cytomegalovirus exposure and HLA in healthy donors. TCRdb keeps only in-frame clones here, not all; method: immunoSEQ multiplex PCR. The data contain 100,000 to 150,000 clones, about two thirds of them singletons. The sequencing input was PBMCs. The receptors come from an older woman in good health and CMV-seropositive. Both conserved end residues are part of each CDR3. Each record gives: D gene, clone size, J gene, V gene, CDR3 DNA, CDR3 protein. A D gene is named only where the DNA matches it firmly. The size entry is marked missing in some rows and otherwise reads once, few, many or a size class.

TRBD1 . TRBJ1-1 TRBV11-3 TGTGCCAGCAGACAAGGGACAGGGAAGGAAGCTGGGCCTGAAGCTTTCTTT CASRQGTGKEAGPEAFF
. . TRBJ1-1 TRBV4-1 TGCGCCAGCAGCCCGCAGGGTGATCTGAACACTGAAGCTTTCTTT CASSPQGDLNTEAFF
. . TRBJ1-4 TRBV6-6 TGTGCCAGCAGTTACTCAGGGGCTGGCGAAAAACTGTTTTTT CASSYSGAGEKLFF
. once TRBJ2-7 TRBV5-6 TGTGCCAGCAGCCGTTGGGCCTCCTACGAGCAGTACTTC CASSRWASYEQYF
TRBD2 few TRBJ2-2 TRBV6-5 TGTGCCAGCAGGCTCGGGGGGGGCCTCACCGGGGAGCTGTTTTTT CASRLGGGLTGELFF
. . TRBJ2-2 TRBV6-6 TGTGCCAGCAGCGCCAAGGGGTTCACCGGGGAGCTGTTTTTT CASSAKGFTGELFF
TRBD1 . TRBJ1-2 TRBV29-1 TGCAGCGTTGAAGTCCCGACAGGGAACTATGGCTACACCTTC CSVEVPTGNYGYTF
. . TRBJ2-2 TRBV29-1 TGCAGCGTTGATAGGGGGAACACCGGGGAGCTGTTTTTT CSVDRGNTGELFF
. once TRBJ1-2 TRBV6-1 TGTGCCAGCAGGGAACCTACAGGGCCCGCCGGCTTTAACTATGGCTACACCTTC CASREPTGPAGFNYGYTF
TRBD1 once TRBJ1-2 TRBV4-1 TGCGCCAGCAGCCCAGGGACAGGGGGTAACTATGGCTACACCTTC CASSPGTGGNYGYTF
. . TRBJ1-4 TRBV14 TGTGCCAGCAGCCACCGAAGGGGGGGCCTAGATGAAAAACTGTTTTTT CASSHRRGGLDEKLFF
TRBD2 once TRBJ2-3 TRBV19 TGTGCCAGTAGTACTCAGCGGGGGGGAGGAGATACGCAGTATTTT CASSTQRGGGDTQYF
. few TRBJ1-1 TRBV6-5 TGTGCCAGCCAACCTCAGGCTCGGAACACTGAAGCTTTCTTT CASQPQARNTEAFF
. few TRBJ1-3 TRBV4-2 TGTGCCAGCAGCCCTCCGGTGAAACAGGGAGGAAACACCATATATTTT CASSPPVKQGGNTIYF
. . TRBJ2-7 TRBV5-1 TGCGCCAGCAGCTCAAACTCCTACGAGCAGTACTTC CASSSNSYEQYF
TRBD1 . TRBJ1-2 TRBV6-4 TGTGCCAGCAGTGAAAGGACAGGACTTCCCTATGGCTACACCTTC CASSERTGLPYGYTF
. . TRBJ1-1 TRBV11-2 TGTGCCAGCAGCTTAGGCAGGGGGAACACTGAAGCTTTCTTT CASSLGRGNTEAFF
. . TRBJ1-6 TRBV5-1 TGCGCCAGCAGCACGACCGGGATCGAGAGCTCCTATAATTCACCCCTCCACTTT CASSTTGIESSYNSPLHF
TRBD1 . TRBJ2-4 TRBV19 TGTGCCACCGAACACAGGGGGCTAGAGAACATTCAGTACTTC CATEHRGLENIQYF
. . TRBJ1-1 TRBV10-1 TGCGCCAGCAGTGTGGGCAGGGGTTACGCTGAAGCTTTCTTT CASSVGRGYAEAFF
. . TRBJ2-7 TRBV7-7 TGTGCCAGCAGCCCGCGGAGCTCCTACGAGCAGTACTTC CASSPRSSYEQYF
. few TRBJ1-5 TRBV7-9 TGTGCCAGCAGCCTGTCATCGGGCAATCAGCCCCAGCATTTT CASSLSSGNQPQHF
. . TRBJ1-2 TRBV5-6 TGTGCCAGCAGCTTGTATGTGTCAGATTCTAACTATGGCTACACCTTC CASSLYVSDSNYGYTF
. . TRBJ1-6 TRBV6-1 TGTGCCAGCAGGGAAGAGGGGAGCGGGGCACCCCTCCACTTT CASREEGSGAPLHF
TRBD1 . TRBJ1-2 TRBV11-2 TGTGCCAGCAGCCCCGGGACAGGGCAAAACTATGGCTACACCTTC CASSPGTGQNYGYTF
. . TRBJ1-3 TRBV2 TGTGCCAGCAGTAGAGGCAGCGTTTACTCTGGAAACACCATATATTTT CASSRGSVYSGNTIYF
TRBD1 few TRBJ1-2 TRBV2 TGTGCCAGCAGTGAGAACCTAAGGGACAGGCGCTATGGCTACACCTTC CASSENLRDRRYGYTF
. . TRBJ2-1 TRBV5-6 TGTGCCAGCAGCTTGGGACGAGGGGACACAACTTACAATGAGCAGTTCTTC CASSLGRGDTTYNEQFF
. few TRBJ2-7 TRBV7-9 TGTTCCAGCAGCTTAGAATCCAACGAGCAGTACTTC CSSSLESNEQYF
TRBD1 . TRBJ1-2 TRBV27 TGTGCCAGCAGTTTATCCCTCGGACAGGGGGAATACGGTGGCTACACCTTC CASSLSLGQGEYGGYTF
. . TRBJ1-2 TRBV7-9 TGTGCCAGCAGCGACATCCCCCGGTCCATCTATGGCTACACCTTC CASSDIPRSIYGYTF
. . TRBJ2-6 TRBV5-1 TGCGCCAGCAGCTTGGGAGACTCTGGGGCCAACGTCCTGACTTTC CASSLGDSGANVLTF
. . TRBJ1-1 TRBV7-9 TGTGCCAGCAGCCTCGACAGGTATGAAGCTTTCTTT CASSLDRYEAFF
. . TRBJ2-3 TRBV6-5 TGTGCCAGCAGTTATCATCCTTTGGGGCCCACAGATACGCAGTATTTT CASSYHPLGPTDTQYF
. . TRBJ2-2 TRBV5-6 TGTGCCAGCAGCTTCTCTACGTACGCCGGGGAGCTGTTTTTT CASSFSTYAGELFF
. . TRBJ2-2 TRBV7-7 TGTGCCAGCAGCTCATCCGGGATCACCGGGGAGCTGTTTTTT CASSSSGITGELFF
. . TRBJ1-1 TRBV19 TGTGCCAGTAGTATGCAGGTGAACACTGAAGCTTTCTTT CASSMQVNTEAFF
. few TRBJ2-7 TRBV5-4 TGTGCCAGCAGTTACCAGGGCAGGGGGGCCTACGAGCAGTACTTC CASSYQGRGAYEQYF
. . TRBJ1-3 TRBV6-1 TGTGCCACAGAGAGGACAGTCTCTGGAAACACCATATATTTT CATERTVSGNTIYF
TRBD1 . TRBJ1-1 TRBV19 TGTGCCAGTACAGTCACAGGGGGCACTGAAGCTTTCTTT CASTVTGGTEAFF
TRBD1 . TRBJ1-4 TRBV27 TGTGCCAGCAAACTCGACAGGGGGTTGGGAAAACTGTTTTTT CASKLDRGLGKLFF
. . TRBJ1-5 TRBV19 TGTGCCAGTGGGGAGGGGGGCAGGGGCAATCAGCCCCAGCATTTT CASGEGGRGNQPQHF
TRBD1 . TRBJ1-2 TRBV7-9 TGTGCCAGCAGCTCCCCTACCGACAGGGTCTATGGCTACACCTTC CASSSPTDRVYGYTF
. few TRBJ1-2 TRBV4-1 TGCGCCAGCAGCCAAGGGGACACCACTAACTATGGCTACACCTTC CASSQGDTTNYGYTF
TRBD1 few TRBJ2-7 TRBV27 TGTGCCACCTTCGGACAGGGGAACTACGAGCAGTACTTC CATFGQGNYEQYF
TRBD1 . TRBJ2-7 TRBV10-1 TGCGCCACCGGGACAGGCCCCTACGAGCAGTACTTC CATGTGPYEQYF
TRBD1 . TRBJ1-1 TRBV6-5 TGTGCCACCACTTGGACAGGCTCGGTCACTGAAGCTTTCTTT CATTWTGSVTEAFF